The clone carrying this TCR beta chain was seen just once. Its antigen is not identified. The sample comes from a study of breast tumors, draining lymph nodes, adjacent tissues. The study, taken as a whole, reports: Tumors had less TCR diversity than lymph nodes, more than nontumor tissue. Compared with basal-like, luminal-like tumors shared significantly more repertoire with nontumor tissue.

This CDR3 spans 17 amino acids. The germline V gene has CDR1 SGHNT and CDR2 YENEEA. V gave up 3 bases and J gave up 5 bases; unmatched junction bases: 15. From the multiplex PCR reads, TCRdb called clonotypes with MiXCR, one entry per CDR3 protein. The sample lists around 70,000 distinct CDR3 sequences; around two fifths were seen once. Input material: breast tumor tissue. The chain uses TRBV11-3 and TRBJ1-2; 7 nucleotides line up with TRBD1. The receptor was isolated from a female donor with breast cancer. Some clones in this sample may be carry-over from other donors' samples. The CDR3 loop reads CASSLISRDRDQYGYTF. CDR3 bases: TGTGCCAGCAGCTTGATTTCCCGGGACAGAGACCAGTATGGCTACACCTTC.